The sequence of this TCR beta chain was determined in a study of identical twins. Findings of the study overall: Whereas memory repertoires showed no such difference, abundant cord blood beta clonotypes carried fewer insertions. Twin sharing of out-of-frame TCR alpha was underestimated by models in monozygotic pairs. Among out-of-frame alpha sequences shared by twins, low generation probability occurred in excess.

With template switching, a universal primer site was added, and the cDNA carried unique molecular identifiers. TCRdb redid the calling of the 5' RACE reads with MiXCR, one entry per CDR3 protein. The sample has 1.5 million to 2 million distinct CDR3 sequences; under 35% are singletons. The CDR3 has 16 amino acids. Trimming removed 2 bases from V and 1 base from J, with 12 bases in between. CDR1 MNHNS and CDR2 SASEGT come from the germline V gene. A remark on this clonotype: Its antigen is as yet unknown.

The chain joins TRBV6-1 to TRBJ1-5; unclear D gene. The clonotype comes from a newborn girl in good health. Sequencing was carried out using cord blood. The CDR3: CASSENRLPSNQPQHF. The CDR3 bases are TGTGCCAGCAGTGAAAATCGCCTCCCGAGCAATCAGCCCCAGCATTTT.